This is a list of T cell receptor beta chains from one sample in a study of cytomegalovirus exposure and HLA in healthy donors. Assay used: immunoSEQ multiplex PCR; TCRdb lists only in-frame clones, some missing. The table shows just over 150,000 clones, with 78% occurring only once. Sequencing input: PBMCs. The receptors shown here come from a woman aged 40-49 years in good health and CMV-seronegative. Both conserved end residues are part of each CDR3. The order of the fields is D gene, clone size, V gene, J gene, CDR3 protein, CDR3 DNA. A D gene is named only where the DNA matches it firmly. Rows give clone size only sometimes, using once, few, many, or a class for an expanded clone.

TRBD2	.	TRBV10-1	TRBJ2-5	CASSESGLAGGAPETQYF	TGCGCCAGCAGTGAGTCGGGACTAGCGGGGGGAGCCCCAGAGACCCAGTACTTC
.	few	TRBV4-1	TRBJ2-7	CASSRRDSGDYEQYF	TGCGCCAGCAGCCGCCGGGACTCAGGAGACTACGAGCAGTACTTC
.	few	TRBV18	TRBJ1-1	CASSPTIRGPNTEAFF	TGTGCCAGCTCCCCAACTATCAGGGGCCCGAACACTGAAGCTTTCTTT
.	.	TRBV19	TRBJ1-6	CASSQGWNSPLHF	TGTGCCAGTAGCCAGGGGTGGAATTCACCCCTCCACTTT
.	.	TRBV27	TRBJ1-2	CASSLREATNYGYTF	TGTGCCAGCAGTCTCAGGGAAGCGACGAACTATGGCTACACCTTC
.	few	TRBV6-1	TRBJ1-2	CASSAGRYGYTF	TGTGCCAGCAGTGCAGGGCGCTATGGCTACACCTTC
TRBD1	few	TRBV27	TRBJ1-2	CASSLTGDGYTF	TGTGCCAGCAGTTTGACAGGGGATGGCTACACCTTC
.	.	TRBV25-1	TRBJ2-7	CASTRGNSYEQYF	TGTGCCAGCACCAGGGGCAACTCCTACGAGCAGTACTTC
.	few	TRBV6-6	TRBJ1-5	CASSSRQGGQPQHF	TGTGCCAGCAGTTCTAGGCAGGGCGGTCAGCCCCAGCATTTT
.	.	TRBV5-1	TRBJ2-7	CASGSTGISYEQYF	TGCGCCAGCGGATCAACAGGGATTTCCTACGAGCAGTACTTC
TRBD1	.	TRBV10-1	TRBJ1-1	CASSERKQGWTEAFF	TGCGCCAGCAGTGAGAGGAAACAGGGGTGGACTGAAGCTTTCTTT
.	few	TRBV6-5	TRBJ1-2	CASSYSAGPANGYTF	TGTGCCAGCAGTTACTCGGCGGGACCCGCAAACGGCTACACCTTC
.	.	TRBV2	TRBJ1-5	CASSGNNQPQHF	TGTGCCAGCAGTGGTAACAATCAGCCCCAGCATTTT
.	few	TRBV28	TRBJ2-5	CASSPRTGRGPETQYF	TGTGCCAGCAGTCCGCGGACAGGGAGGGGGCCGGAGACCCAGTACTTC
.	few	TRBV5-1	TRBJ1-1	CASSLGGDTEAFF	TGCGCCAGCAGCTTGGGGGGGGACACTGAAGCTTTCTTT
TRBD1	once	TRBV5-4	TRBJ2-3	CASSLHWTGDTQYF	TGTGCCAGCAGCTTACACTGGACAGGGGATACGCAGTATTTT
.	.	TRBV25-1	TRBJ1-1	CASSVKSEAFF	TGTGCCAGCAGTGTTAAATCCGAAGCTTTCTTT
.	.	TRBV7-6	TRBJ2-2	CASSSLTGKYPGELFF	TGTGCCAGCAGCAGTCTCACAGGGAAGTATCCCGGGGAGCTGTTTTTT
.	.	TRBV12-5	TRBJ1-1	CASGLVPELNTEAFF	TGTGCTAGTGGTTTGGTACCGGAGCTGAACACTGAAGCTTTCTTT
TRBD1	.	TRBV7-9	TRBJ2-3	CASSSTVGQGDRTDTQYF	TGTGCCAGCAGCTCAACGGTTGGACAGGGGGATCGGACAGATACGCAGTATTTT
.	once	TRBV5-8	TRBJ2-1	CASSTPGIRAYNEQFF	TGTGCCAGCAGCACGCCGGGGATAAGGGCCTACAATGAGCAGTTCTTC
.	few	TRBV14	TRBJ2-7	CASSHPRGVQVHEQYF	TGTGCCAGCAGCCATCCGCGGGGCGTCCAGGTCCACGAGCAGTACTTC
.	.	TRBV7-8	TRBJ2-4	CASSLFRTPRENIQYF	TGTGCCAGCAGCTTATTTAGGACTCCCAGAGAAAACATTCAGTACTTC
TRBD2	.	TRBV27	TRBJ2-7	CASRDPGLAGDWQYF	TGTGCCAGCAGGGACCCAGGACTAGCGGGGGATTGGCAGTACTTC
.	.	TRBV11-2	TRBJ1-1	CASSLVGKFSNTEAFF	TGTGCCAGCTCCTTGGTCGGGAAATTCAGTAACACTGAAGCTTTCTTT
TRBD1	.	TRBV18	TRBJ1-5	CASSPSLDRGNQPQHF	TGTGCCAGCTCACCTAGCCTCGACAGGGGGAATCAGCCCCAGCATTTT
.	.	TRBV29-1	TRBJ1-2	CSVRTAQGGYTF	TGCAGCGTTCGGACAGCCCAAGGAGGCTACACCTTC
.	.	TRBV28	TRBJ2-5	CASSSTAPETQYF	TGTGCCAGCAGTTCGACAGCCCCAGAGACCCAGTACTTC
TRBD2	.	TRBV5-1	TRBJ2-5	CASRRGSGGAGETQYF	TGCGCCAGCCGGCGGGGTAGCGGGGGGGCCGGAGAGACCCAGTACTTC
TRBD1	.	TRBV7-9	TRBJ2-7	CASSATGDEQYF	TGTGCCAGCAGCGCCACAGGGGACGAGCAGTACTTC
.	.	TRBV11-2	TRBJ1-6	CASSSSPYSPLHF	TGTGCCAGCAGCTCGTCTCCCTATTCACCCCTCCACTTT
.	.	TRBV6-5	TRBJ1-1	CATRGWGDTEAFF	TGTGCCACCAGGGGCTGGGGCGACACTGAAGCTTTCTTT
TRBD2	.	TRBV4-2	TRBJ2-4	CASSQRLAGGLAKNIQYF	TGTGCCAGCAGCCAAAGACTAGCGGGGGGACTAGCCAAAAACATTCAGTACTTC
.	once	TRBV28	TRBJ1-1	CASTVGGTEAFF	TGTGCCAGCACCGTAGGGGGTACTGAAGCTTTCTTT
.	.	TRBV5-1	TRBJ1-3	CASSFLTGNSGNTIYF	TGCGCCAGCAGCTTTCTGACTGGTAACTCTGGAAACACCATATATTTT
.	.	TRBV19	TRBJ1-1	CASSPPSYTEAFF	TGTGCCAGTAGTCCCCCCTCGTACACTGAAGCTTTCTTT
.	.	TRBV18	TRBJ1-3	CASSPRVLASGNTIYF	TGTGCCAGCTCACCACGTGTTTTAGCTTCTGGAAACACCATATATTTT
TRBD2	.	TRBV19	TRBJ2-2	CASSISSGGASSGELFF	TGTGCCAGTAGTATCTCTAGCGGGGGGGCCTCGTCCGGGGAGCTGTTTTTT
.	.	TRBV5-1	TRBJ2-2	CASVQQGLGRPGELFF	TGCGCCAGCGTCCAACAGGGATTAGGCCGCCCCGGGGAGCTGTTTTTT
.	.	TRBV7-6	TRBJ1-5	CASSPRRGTSNQPQHF	TGTGCCAGCAGCCCTCGGCGGGGGACGAGCAATCAGCCCCAGCATTTT
.	.	TRBV4-1	TRBJ2-3	CASSQDGGGGGTDTQYF	TGCGCCAGCAGCCAAGATGGGGGGGGCGGTGGCACAGATACGCAGTATTTT
TRBD2	.	TRBV4-2	TRBJ2-3	CASSGRGGRTPREATQYF	TGTGCCAGCAGCGGGCGGGGGGGCCGAACACCGCGGGAGGCTACGCAGTATTTT
.	.	TRBV28	TRBJ2-2	CASSLRGTGELFF	TGTGCCAGCAGCCTCAGGGGAACCGGGGAGCTGTTTTTT
.	.	TRBV2	TRBJ1-5	CASSPTGNQPQHF	TGTGCCAGCAGCCCCACAGGCAATCAGCCCCAGCATTTT
.	.	TRBV19	TRBJ2-3	CASSVTGGPRVADTQYF	TGTGCCAGTAGCGTAACCGGAGGCCCTAGGGTCGCAGATACGCAGTATTTT
.	few	TRBV5-6	TRBJ2-7	CASSHGATGYDEQYF	TGTGCCAGCAGCCACGGGGCCACAGGGTACGACGAGCAGTACTTC
TRBD2	.	TRBV4-1	TRBJ2-2	CASSHLGLANTGELFF	TGCGCCAGCAGCCATCTCGGACTAGCCAACACCGGGGAGCTGTTTTTT
.	.	TRBV1	TRBJ1-5	CTSSQVRQGKEKGNQPQHF	TGCACCAGCAGCCAAGTCAGACAGGGGAAGGAGAAGGGCAATCAGCCCCAGCATTTT
.	.	TRBV13	TRBJ1-2	CASSLTGGRYYGYTF	TGTGCCAGCAGCTTAACGGGAGGACGGTACTATGGCTACACCTTC
TRBD1	.	TRBV4-2	TRBJ1-1	CASSQVGTSGTGVNTEAFF	TGTGCCAGCAGCCAAGTGGGTACTTCCGGGACAGGGGTGAACACTGAAGCTTTCTTT
.	.	TRBV15	TRBJ2-5	CAASRDIGQETQYF	TGTGCCGCAAGCCGGGACATCGGGCAAGAGACCCAGTACTTC
.	.	TRBV18	TRBJ1-1	CASSPGPRNTEAFF	TGTGCCAGCTCACCGGGCCCCCGGAACACTGAAGCTTTCTTT
TRBD1	.	TRBV7-9	TRBJ1-1	CASSRDTGAGAFF	TGTGCCAGCAGCCGAGACACAGGGGCTGGGGCTTTCTTT
.	.	TRBV18	TRBJ1-1	CASSQGSGGTEAFF	TGTGCCAGCTCACAAGGGAGCGGGGGAACTGAAGCTTTCTTT